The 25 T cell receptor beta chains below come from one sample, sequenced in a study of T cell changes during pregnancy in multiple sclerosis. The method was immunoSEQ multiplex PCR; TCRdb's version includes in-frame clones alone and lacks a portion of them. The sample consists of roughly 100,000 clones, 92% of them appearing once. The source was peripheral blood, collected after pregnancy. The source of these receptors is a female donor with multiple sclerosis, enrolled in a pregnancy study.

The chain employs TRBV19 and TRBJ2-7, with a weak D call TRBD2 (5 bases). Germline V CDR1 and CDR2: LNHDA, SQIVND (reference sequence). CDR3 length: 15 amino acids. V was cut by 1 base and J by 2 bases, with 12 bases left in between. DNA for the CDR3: TGTGCCAGTAGTATAGGGGGTAGCGTTGCCTACGAGCAGTACTTC. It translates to CASSIGGSVAYEQYF. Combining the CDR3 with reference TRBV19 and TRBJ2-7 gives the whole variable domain DGGITQSPKYLFRKEGQNVTLSCEQNLNHDAMYWYRQDPGQGLRLIYYSQIVNDFQKGDIAEGYSVSREKKESFPLTVTSAQKNPTAFYLCASSIGGSVAYEQYFGPGTRLTVT.

The CDR3 reads CASSAKLAGAPYNEQFF. The CDR3, as DNA: TGTGCCAGCAGTGCCAAGCTAGCGGGGGCGCCCTACAATGAGCAGTTCTTC. This chain uses TRBV6-1 with TRBJ2-1; 10 positions match TRBD2. Germline V gene data show CDR1 as MNHNS and CDR2 as SASEGT. CDR3 length: 17 amino acids. The V and J ends lost 4 bases and 2 bases, in that order; junction bases with no gene match: 8.

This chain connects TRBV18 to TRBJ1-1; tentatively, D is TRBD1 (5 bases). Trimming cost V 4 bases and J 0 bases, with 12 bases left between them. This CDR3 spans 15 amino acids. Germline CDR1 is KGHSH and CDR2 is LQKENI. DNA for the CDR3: TGTGCCAGCTCACTGGGACTGCCCATGAACACTGAAGCTTTCTTT. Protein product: CASSLGLPMNTEAFF.

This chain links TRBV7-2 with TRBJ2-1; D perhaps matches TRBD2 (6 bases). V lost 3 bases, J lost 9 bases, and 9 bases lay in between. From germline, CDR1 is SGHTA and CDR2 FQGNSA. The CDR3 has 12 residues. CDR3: CASSLDGGEQFF. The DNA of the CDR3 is TGTGCCAGCAGCTTGGACGGGGGTGAGCAGTTCTTC.

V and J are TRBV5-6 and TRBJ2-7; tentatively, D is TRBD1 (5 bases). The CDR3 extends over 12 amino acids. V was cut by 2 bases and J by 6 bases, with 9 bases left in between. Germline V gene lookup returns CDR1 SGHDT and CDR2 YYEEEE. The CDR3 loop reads CASSFDSPEQYF. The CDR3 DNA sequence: TGTGCCAGCAGCTTTGACAGCCCCGAGCAGTACTTC.

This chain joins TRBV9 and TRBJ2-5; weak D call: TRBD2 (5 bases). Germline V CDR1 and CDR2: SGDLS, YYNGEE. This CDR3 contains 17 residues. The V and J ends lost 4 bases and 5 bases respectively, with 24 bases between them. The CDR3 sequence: CASSPGSIAGSEETQYF. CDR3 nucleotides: TGTGCCAGCAGCCCGGGCAGTATTGCGGGTTCAGAGGAGACCCAGTACTTC.

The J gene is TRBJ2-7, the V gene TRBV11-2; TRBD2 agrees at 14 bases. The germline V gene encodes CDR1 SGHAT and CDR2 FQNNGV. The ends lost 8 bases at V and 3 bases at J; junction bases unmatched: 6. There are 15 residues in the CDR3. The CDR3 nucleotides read TGTGCCAGCTACCCGACTAGCGGGAGGGTCTACGAGCAGTACTTC. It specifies CASYPTSGRVYEQYF.

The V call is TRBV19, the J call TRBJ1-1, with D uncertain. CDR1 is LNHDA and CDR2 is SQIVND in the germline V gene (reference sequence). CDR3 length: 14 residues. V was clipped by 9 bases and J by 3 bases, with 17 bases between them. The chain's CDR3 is CASKQRGRDTEAFF. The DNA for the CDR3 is TGTGCCAGCAAGCAAAGAGGGAGAGACACTGAAGCTTTCTTT.

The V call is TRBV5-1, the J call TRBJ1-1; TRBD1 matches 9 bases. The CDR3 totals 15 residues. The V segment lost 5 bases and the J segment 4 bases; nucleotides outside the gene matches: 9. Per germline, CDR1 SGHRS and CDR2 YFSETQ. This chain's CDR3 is CASSRVATGGTEAFF. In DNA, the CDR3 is TGCGCCAGCAGTAGGGTCGCGACAGGGGGCACTGAAGCTTTCTTT.

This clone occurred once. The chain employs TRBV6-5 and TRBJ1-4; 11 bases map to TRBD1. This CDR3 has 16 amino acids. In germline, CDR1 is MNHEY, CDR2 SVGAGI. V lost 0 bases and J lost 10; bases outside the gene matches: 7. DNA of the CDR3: TGTGCCAGCAGTTACTCAGCCGGGACAGGGGGAGGAAAACTGTTTTTT. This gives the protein CASSYSAGTGGGKLFF.

The CDR3 loop is CASSDGGVQPQHF. The CDR3 bases are TGTGCCAGCAGTGACGGGGGGGTTCAGCCCCAGCATTTT. The rearrangement links TRBV2 to TRBJ1-5, with D possibly TRBD1 on 5 matching bases. The CDR3 has 13 amino acids. The ends were cut back, 3 bases at V and 6 bases at J, with 9 bases in the middle. Germline lookup yields CDR1 SNHLY and CDR2 FYNNEI.

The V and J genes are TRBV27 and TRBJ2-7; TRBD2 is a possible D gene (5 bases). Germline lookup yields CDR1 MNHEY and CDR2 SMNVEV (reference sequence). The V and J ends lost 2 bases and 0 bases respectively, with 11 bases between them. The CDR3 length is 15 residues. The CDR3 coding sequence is TGTGCCAGCAGTTTAGCGGGCCCCAGCTCCTACGAGCAGTACTTC. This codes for CASSLAGPSSYEQYF.

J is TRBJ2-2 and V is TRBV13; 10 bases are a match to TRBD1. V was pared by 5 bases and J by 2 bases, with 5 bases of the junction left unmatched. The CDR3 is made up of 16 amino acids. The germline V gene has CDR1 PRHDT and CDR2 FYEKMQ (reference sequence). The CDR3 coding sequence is TGTGCCAGCAGCCTCGTGACAGGGGGCAACACCGGGGAGCTGTTTTTT. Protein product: CASSLVTGGNTGELFF.

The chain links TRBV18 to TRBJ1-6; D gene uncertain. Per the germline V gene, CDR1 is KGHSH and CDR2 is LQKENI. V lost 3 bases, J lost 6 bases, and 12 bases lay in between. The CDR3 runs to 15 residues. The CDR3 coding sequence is TGTGCCAGCTCACCTCTCGAGGGTTTTAATTCACCCCTCCACTTT. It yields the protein CASSPLEGFNSPLHF.

CDR3 protein: CASSLQGNEQFF. As DNA, the CDR3 is TGTGCCAGCTCGCTCCAGGGAAATGAGCAGTTCTTC. The chain joins TRBV18 to TRBJ2-1; a possible D gene is TRBD1 (5 bases). Germline lookup yields CDR1 KGHSH and CDR2 LQKENI. The CDR3 loop spans 12 amino acids. Deletions cut 6 bases from V and 7 bases from J, with 10 bases between.

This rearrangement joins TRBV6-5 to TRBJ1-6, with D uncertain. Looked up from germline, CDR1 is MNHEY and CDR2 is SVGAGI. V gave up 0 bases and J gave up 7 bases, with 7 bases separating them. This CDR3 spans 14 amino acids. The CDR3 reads CASSYSTQNSPLHF. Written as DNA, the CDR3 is TGTGCCAGCAGTTACTCGACACAGAATTCACCCCTCCACTTT.

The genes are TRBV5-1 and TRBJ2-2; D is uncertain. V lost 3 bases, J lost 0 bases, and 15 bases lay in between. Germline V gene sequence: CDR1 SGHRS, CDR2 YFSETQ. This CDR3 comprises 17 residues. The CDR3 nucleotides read TGCGCCAGCAGCTCAGACATGAAGAATACGAACACCGGGGAGCTGTTTTTT. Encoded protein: CASSSDMKNTNTGELFF.

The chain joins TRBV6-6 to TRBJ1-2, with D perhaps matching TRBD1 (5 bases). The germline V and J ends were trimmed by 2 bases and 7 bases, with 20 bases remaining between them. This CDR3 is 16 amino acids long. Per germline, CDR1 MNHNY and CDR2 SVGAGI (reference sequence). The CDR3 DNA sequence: TGTGCCAGCAGTTACAGGCCCGCAGGGCCGCCAGGTGGCTACACCTTC. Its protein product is CASSYRPAGPPGGYTF.

The CDR3 DNA sequence: TGTGCCAGCTCGGGGATAAGGGGGGGGGCACCAACTAATGAAAAACTGTTTTTT. This gives the protein CASSGIRGGAPTNEKLFF. The chain has TRBV28 and TRBJ1-4, with D possibly matching TRBD1 (6 bases). Looked up from germline, CDR1 is MDHEN and CDR2 is SYDVKM. V was shortened by 8 bases and J by 0 bases, with 22 bases between the two germline ends. The CDR3 spans 18 residues.

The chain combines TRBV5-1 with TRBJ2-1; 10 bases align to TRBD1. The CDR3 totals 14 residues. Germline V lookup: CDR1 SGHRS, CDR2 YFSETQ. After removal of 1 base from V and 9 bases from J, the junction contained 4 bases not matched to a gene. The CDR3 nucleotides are TGCGCCAGCAGCTTGTTGGGACAGGGGACTGAGCAGTTCTTC. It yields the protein CASSLLGQGTEQFF.

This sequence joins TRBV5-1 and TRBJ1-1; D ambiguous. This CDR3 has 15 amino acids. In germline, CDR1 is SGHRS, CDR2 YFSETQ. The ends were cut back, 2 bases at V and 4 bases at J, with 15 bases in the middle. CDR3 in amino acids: CASSFESTGVTEAFF. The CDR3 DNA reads TGCGCCAGCAGCTTTGAATCGACGGGTGTCACTGAAGCTTTCTTT.

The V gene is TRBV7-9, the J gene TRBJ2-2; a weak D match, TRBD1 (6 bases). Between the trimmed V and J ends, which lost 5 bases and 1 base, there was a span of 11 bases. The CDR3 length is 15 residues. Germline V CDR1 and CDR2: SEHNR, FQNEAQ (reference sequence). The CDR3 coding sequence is TGTGCCAGCAGCGCCCTGACAGGGAACACCGGGGAGCTGTTTTTT. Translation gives CASSALTGNTGELFF.

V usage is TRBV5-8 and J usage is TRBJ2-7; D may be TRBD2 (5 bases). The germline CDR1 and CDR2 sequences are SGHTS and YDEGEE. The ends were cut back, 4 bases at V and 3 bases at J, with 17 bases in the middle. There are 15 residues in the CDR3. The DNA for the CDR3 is TGTGCCAGCAGCCCAAGGAGCGAGGGAAACTACGAGCAGTACTTC. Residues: CASSPRSEGNYEQYF. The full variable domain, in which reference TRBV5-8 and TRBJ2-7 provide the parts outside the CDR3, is EAGVTQSPTHLIKTRGQQATLRCSPISGHTSVYWYQQALGLGLQFLLWYDEGEERNRGNFPPRFSGRQFPNYSSELNVNALELEDSALYLCASSPRSEGNYEQYFGPGTRLTVT.

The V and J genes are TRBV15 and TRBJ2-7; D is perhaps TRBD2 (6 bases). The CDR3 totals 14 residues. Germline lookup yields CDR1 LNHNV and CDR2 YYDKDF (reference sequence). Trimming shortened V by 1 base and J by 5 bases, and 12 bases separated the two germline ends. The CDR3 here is CATSRVGRRDEQYF. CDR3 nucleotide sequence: TGTGCCACCAGCAGAGTGGGCAGGAGGGACGAGCAGTACTTC.

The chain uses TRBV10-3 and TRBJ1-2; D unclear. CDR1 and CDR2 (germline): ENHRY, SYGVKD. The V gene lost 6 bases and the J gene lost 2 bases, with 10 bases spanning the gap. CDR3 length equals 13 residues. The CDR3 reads CAISLDWNYGYTF. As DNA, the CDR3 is TGTGCCATCAGCTTAGACTGGAACTATGGCTACACCTTC.